This TCR beta chain was captured in a study of beta chain features in type 1 diabetes (dated by TCRdb to the late 2010s). About the full investigation: Patients and healthy donors did not differ in mean age, gender distribution, total cell number or subset yield. In the study, recently diagnosed type 1 diabetes patients and matched healthy donors were compared on the TCRB repertoires of their sorted circulating CD4+ T cell subsets. Regulatory and stem cell-like memory subsets were isolated from only 8 patients and roughly 8 healthy donors, whereas naive and central memory subsets came from all 30 or so donors. A total of 85 million to 110 million sorted cells were examined across all samples, and RNA yield correlated strongly with the number of cells per subset.

This clone has more than one count but fewer than ten. The clone's antigen remains unknown. No per-base quality is available; no much larger clone lies one base away. All of the isolated RNA was reverse transcribed with the High Capacity cDNA Reverse Transcription Kit, so expressed TCRB transcripts were sequenced. Deep immunoSEQ sequencing was performed on naive, central memory and regulatory T cell samples, with an average of around 3.5 million total reads per sample. Sorted cells were lysed in RLT buffer and RNA was extracted with DNase-treated RNeasy Micro or Mini kits, depending on cell number. To prevent cross-contamination, each cell subset was processed individually, whereas patient and healthy donor samples were processed jointly. The immunoSEQ multiplex PCR was used to amplify TCRB sequences from cDNA, yielding 87-bp fragments that span the CDR3 region. Sequencing of the amplicons was done on the Illumina HiSeq platform. Concerning the study's data processing: Synthetic template baselines were used to correct PCR bias computationally, reads within Hamming distance 2 were collapsed, and singletons that could not be merged were discarded. Reads were aligned to IMGT to assign V, D and J genes, CDR3 length, and insertions or deletions at six rearrangement sites. Within each subset, clonotype counts were normalized to sorted cell number, and only after that were true diversity and Gini coefficients computed with the tcR R package. The overlap coefficient, calculated on TCRB nucleotide sequences, was used to quantify repertoire sharing. As a proxy for the pre-selection repertoire, out-of-frame TCRB sequences from naive cells were analyzed. The clones in this table, taken by TCRdb from immuneACCESS, are in-frame only. Not every clone is retained; where verified, under half of the shortfall comes from an unresolved V gene, and the cause of the rest is unknown. The DNA gave D and trimming, while V, J and clone size come from that table. Counted in this sample were about 240,000 clones; approximately 15% of them appeared once. The top ten clones comprise almost 0.02% of the sample.

General conclusions and limits of the study: Because cDNA was sequenced instead of genomic DNA, activated cells with high expression could be over-represented, although the groups did not differ in activation or CD3 levels. At VDJ recombination sites, type 1 diabetes patients had fewer insertions and more deleted nucleotides, which implies abnormalities in thymic rearrangement. PCR might favor shorter templates, but patient and control samples were amplified and corrected together, so any skew would affect both groups equally. A moderate but significant shortening of TCRB CDR3 length was observed in type 1 diabetes patients in all four CD4+ subsets. Because the HLA sub-analyses included only small numbers of individuals, any influence of HLA type on TCRB rearrangement was left unresolved. Naive, central memory and regulatory TCRB repertoires appeared to be more similar among patients than among healthy donors.

A single peripheral blood draw of around 120 mL on average was collected from each donor into heparinised tubes. Naive, central memory, regulatory and stem cell-like memory CD4+ T cells were sorted on a BD FACSAria II using a panel including CD45RO, CCR7, CD25, CD127, CD95 and CD27. Every sorted population had a purity above 98%. PBMCs were separated immediately by Lymphoprep density gradient centrifugation and were stained directly, without being cultured. So that batch effects would be minimized, each experiment stained and sorted samples in pairs, pairing one healthy donor with one patient. From a lookup of the germline V gene, CDR1 and CDR2 are KGHSH and LQKENI. The junction shows trimming of 1 base on V and 8 bases on J, plus 14 bases between the germline ends. From the cysteine up to the phenylalanine, the CDR3 has a length of 14 residues. Just CDR3 DNA is preserved here, 42 bases in frame from base 1.

The sample was naive CD4+ T cells from blood. The cell subset or site label for this specimen denotes: true naive CD4+ T cells. The receptor was isolated from a young man with type 1 diabetes. The chain uses TRBV18 and TRBJ1-2; no confident D gene assignment can be made. The nucleotide sequence is given as TGTGCCAGCTCACCACGGGAGAGCCCACACGGCTACACCTTC. Translated, this is CASSPRESPHGYTF.